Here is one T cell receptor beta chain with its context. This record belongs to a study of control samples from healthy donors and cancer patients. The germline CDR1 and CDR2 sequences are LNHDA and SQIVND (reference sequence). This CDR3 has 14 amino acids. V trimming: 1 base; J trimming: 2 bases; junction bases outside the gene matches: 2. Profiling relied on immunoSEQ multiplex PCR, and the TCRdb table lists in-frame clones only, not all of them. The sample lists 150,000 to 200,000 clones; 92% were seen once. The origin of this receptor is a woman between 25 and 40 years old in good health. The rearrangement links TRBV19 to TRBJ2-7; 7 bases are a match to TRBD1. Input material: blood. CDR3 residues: CASSIAGQTYEQYF. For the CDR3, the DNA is TGTGCCAGTAGTATAGCGGGACAGACCTACGAGCAGTACTTC.